This is a list of T cell receptor beta chains from one sample in a study of radiation and T cells in renal cell carcinoma. Profiled with immunoSEQ multiplex PCR; TCRdb holds only in-frame clones, not every one. Among approximately 150,000 clones, about nine tenths were seen once, and the ten largest hold around 4%. The material sequenced was blood, taken from a patient whose treatment included radiotherapy and nephrectomy. The source of these receptors is a woman in her 70s with renal cell carcinoma. Both conserved end residues are part of each CDR3. The order of the fields is D gene, clone size, J gene, V gene, CDR3 length, CDR3 DNA, CDR3 protein. D genes are given only for firm matches. The size field is filled for only some rows; it gives once, few, many or a size class.

D: -; size: -; J: TRBJ2-7; V: TRBV7-2; length: 14; DNA: TGTGCCAGCAGCTTAATCGGGGGGCCGGTCGAGCAGTACTTC; CDR3: CASSLIGGPVEQYF
D: -; size: -; J: TRBJ2-3; V: TRBV30; length: 13; DNA: TGTGCCTGGAGTGTGGCTAGCACAGATACGCAGTATTTT; CDR3: CAWSVASTDTQYF
D: -; size: -; J: TRBJ2-7; V: TRBV9; length: 13; DNA: TGTGCCAGCAGCGTAGGAGGTTACTACGAGCAGTACTTC; CDR3: CASSVGGYYEQYF
D: -; size: -; J: TRBJ1-2; V: TRBV2; length: 13; DNA: TGTGCCAGCGGGTCAGTACCTTCCGGGGGCTACACCTTC; CDR3: CASGSVPSGGYTF
D: TRBD2; size: -; J: TRBJ2-3; V: TRBV6-6; length: 16; DNA: TGTGCCAGCAACCCCTCCGGCGGGGGGCGGGGAGATACGCAGTATTTT; CDR3: CASNPSGGGRGDTQYF
D: TRBD2; size: -; J: TRBJ2-5; V: TRBV29-1; length: 14; DNA: TGCAGCGTTGAGCCGGGACTAGTTCTGAAGACCCAGTACTTC; CDR3: CSVEPGLVLKTQYF
D: TRBD1; size: -; J: TRBJ1-2; V: TRBV5-4; length: 14; DNA: TGTGCCAGCAGCTTGGCGGGACAGAGATATGGCTACACCTTC; CDR3: CASSLAGQRYGYTF
D: TRBD2; size: -; J: TRBJ2-7; V: TRBV5-1; length: 16; DNA: TGCGCCAGCAGCACGGGACTAGCGGGGACCCTCTACGAGCAGTACTTC; CDR3: CASSTGLAGTLYEQYF
D: TRBD2; size: -; J: TRBJ2-5; V: TRBV11-2; length: 14; DNA: TGTGCCAGCCGCCTTAGGGCTAGCGGGGAGACCCAGTACTTC; CDR3: CASRLRASGETQYF
D: TRBD1; size: -; J: TRBJ1-6; V: TRBV9; length: 15; DNA: TGTGCCAGCAGCGCCGGGACAGATAATGATTCACCCCTCCACTTT; CDR3: CASSAGTDNDSPLHF
D: -; size: -; J: TRBJ1-1; V: TRBV5-1; length: 13; DNA: TGCGCCAGCAGCGGGACGTTGAACACTGAAGCTTTCTTT; CDR3: CASSGTLNTEAFF
D: TRBD1; size: -; J: TRBJ1-5; V: TRBV7-2; length: 16; DNA: TGTGCCAGCAGCTTAGGGACAGGGGGCCGCAATCAGCCCCAGCATTTT; CDR3: CASSLGTGGRNQPQHF
D: TRBD1; size: -; J: TRBJ1-5; V: TRBV2; length: 15; DNA: TGTGCCAGCAGTCGGACAGGGGGCGGTTTAGAGCCCCAGCATTTT; CDR3: CASSRTGGGLEPQHF
D: -; size: -; J: TRBJ2-1; V: TRBV5-6; length: 13; DNA: TGTGCCAGCAGTCTTTGGCAGGTCGAGGGGCAGTTCTTC; CDR3: CASSLWQVEGQFF
D: -; size: -; J: TRBJ2-5; V: TRBV19; length: 13; DNA: TGTGCCAGTACTGGGACGCCCCAAGAGACCCAGTACTTC; CDR3: CASTGTPQETQYF
D: -; size: -; J: TRBJ1-5; V: TRBV30; length: 14; DNA: TGTGCCTGGAGTGTAGCAGGGGCGGAACAGCCCCAGCATTTT; CDR3: CAWSVAGAEQPQHF
D: -; size: -; J: TRBJ2-7; V: TRBV4-3; length: 16; DNA: TGCGCCAGCAGCCAAGAGGCGTGGGGGGTTAACTACGAGCAGTACTTC; CDR3: CASSQEAWGVNYEQYF
D: TRBD1; size: -; J: TRBJ1-1; V: TRBV11-3; length: 13; DNA: TGTGCCAGCAGCGTTAGACAGGGGGCTGAAGCTTTCTTT; CDR3: CASSVRQGAEAFF
D: TRBD1; size: -; J: TRBJ2-5; V: TRBV4-2; length: 15; DNA: TGTGCCAGCAGCCAGGAAGGGACAGACCAAGAGACCCAGTACTTC; CDR3: CASSQEGTDQETQYF
D: TRBD1; size: -; J: TRBJ2-7; V: TRBV15; length: 16; DNA: TGTGCCACCGCCCCGGAGGACAGGGGTATGGACCACGAGCAGTACTTC; CDR3: CATAPEDRGMDHEQYF
D: -; size: -; J: TRBJ2-7; V: TRBV10-3; length: 13; DNA: TGTGCCATCAGTCTTCTAGACTCCTACGAGCAGTACTTC; CDR3: CAISLLDSYEQYF
D: TRBD1; size: -; J: TRBJ1-1; V: TRBV5-5; length: 14; DNA: TGTGCCAGCAGCCTGAGGGACAGGGGAACTGAAGCTTTCTTT; CDR3: CASSLRDRGTEAFF
D: -; size: -; J: TRBJ2-7; V: TRBV5-1; length: 13; DNA: TGCGCCAGCAGTCGGGACCCCGGCTACGAGCAGTACTTC; CDR3: CASSRDPGYEQYF
D: -; size: -; J: TRBJ1-5; V: TRBV6-1; length: 16; DNA: TGTGCCAGCAGTGAAGCGGATACTCTTAGCAATCAGCCCCAGCATTTT; CDR3: CASSEADTLSNQPQHF
D: -; size: once; J: TRBJ1-6; V: TRBV5-1; length: 15; DNA: TGCGCCAGCAGCTTGGGGAGGTCTTATAATTCACCCCTCCACTTT; CDR3: CASSLGRSYNSPLHF
D: -; size: -; J: TRBJ1-2; V: TRBV28; length: 13; DNA: TGTGCCAGCAGTACGGGGGGTGGCTATGGCTACACCTTC; CDR3: CASSTGGGYGYTF
D: TRBD1; size: once; J: TRBJ1-4; V: TRBV30; length: 15; DNA: TGTGCCTGGCAGACAGGGGTAACAACTAATGAAAAACTGTTTTTT; CDR3: CAWQTGVTTNEKLFF
D: TRBD1; size: -; J: TRBJ1-1; V: TRBV29-1; length: 12; DNA: TGCAGCCTGGACAGGGAGAACACTGAAGCTTTCTTT; CDR3: CSLDRENTEAFF
D: -; size: -; J: TRBJ2-7; V: TRBV11-2; length: 15; DNA: TGTGCCAGCAGCTTAGAACGGGGAGAGACCTACGAGCAGTACTTC; CDR3: CASSLERGETYEQYF
D: TRBD2; size: -; J: TRBJ2-3; V: TRBV27; length: 15; DNA: TGTGCCAGCAGGGACCGGGGGGGTCCCGGAGATACGCAGTATTTT; CDR3: CASRDRGGPGDTQYF
D: -; size: -; J: TRBJ1-2; V: TRBV30; length: 11; DNA: TGTGCCTGGACGGGGGGGGGTGGCTACACCTTC; CDR3: CAWTGGGGYTF
D: TRBD1; size: -; J: TRBJ2-5; V: TRBV6-4; length: 13; DNA: TGTGCCAGCAGTGCGGACAGGGGGAAGGTCCAGTACTTC; CDR3: CASSADRGKVQYF
D: TRBD1; size: -; J: TRBJ2-7; V: TRBV27; length: 13; DNA: TGTGCCAGCAGCAGACAGGGTCTGTACGAGCAGTACTTC; CDR3: CASSRQGLYEQYF
D: -; size: -; J: TRBJ1-3; V: TRBV9; length: 14; DNA: TGTGCCAGCAGCGTATTGGCAGCTGGAAACACCATATATTTT; CDR3: CASSVLAAGNTIYF
D: TRBD2; size: -; J: TRBJ2-1; V: TRBV7-6; length: 15; DNA: TGTGCCAGCAGCTTACTTAGCGGGGCCTACAATGAGCAGTTCTTC; CDR3: CASSLLSGAYNEQFF
D: -; size: -; J: TRBJ2-7; V: TRBV2; length: 12; DNA: TGTGCCAGCAGTGAAGCTACATCCGAGCAGTACTTC; CDR3: CASSEATSEQYF
D: -; size: -; J: TRBJ2-3; V: TRBV2; length: 11; DNA: TGTGCCAGCAGTAGGACTGATGCGCAGTATTTT; CDR3: CASSRTDAQYF
D: TRBD2; size: -; J: TRBJ2-1; V: TRBV4-1; length: 18; DNA: TGCGCCAGCAGCCAAGATAGACTAGCGGGGGGGCTTGACAATGAGCAGTTCTTC; CDR3: CASSQDRLAGGLDNEQFF
D: -; size: -; J: TRBJ1-2; V: TRBV11-3; length: 13; DNA: TGTGCCAGCAGCTCAGGGGCCAACTATGGCTACACCTTC; CDR3: CASSSGANYGYTF
D: -; size: -; J: TRBJ1-1; V: TRBV9; length: 15; DNA: TGTGCCAGCAGCGTAGTAGGAGGGGCGAACACTGAAGCTTTCTTT; CDR3: CASSVVGGANTEAFF
D: TRBD1; size: once; J: TRBJ1-3; V: TRBV6-6; length: 15; DNA: TGTGCCAGCAGTCCCACAGGGGGCTCTGGAAACACCATATATTTT; CDR3: CASSPTGGSGNTIYF
D: TRBD2; size: -; J: TRBJ2-3; V: TRBV7-9; length: 14; DNA: TGTGCCAGCAGCTTAGAGGGAGGGGCAGATACGCAGTATTTT; CDR3: CASSLEGGADTQYF
D: -; size: -; J: TRBJ1-3; V: TRBV5-4; length: 15; DNA: TGTGCCAGCAGCCAACAGGGTATAGGTGTTAACACCATATATTTT; CDR3: CASSQQGIGVNTIYF
D: -; size: few; J: TRBJ1-1; V: TRBV7-9; length: 13; DNA: TGTGCCAGCAGCTGGACAGAGAACACTGAAGCTTTCTTT; CDR3: CASSWTENTEAFF
D: TRBD2; size: -; J: TRBJ2-3; V: TRBV7-2; length: 15; DNA: TGTGCCAGCAGATCCGGGACTAGCGGCACAGATACGCAGTATTTT; CDR3: CASRSGTSGTDTQYF
D: -; size: -; J: TRBJ1-1; V: TRBV4-2; length: 14; DNA: TGTGCCAGCAGCCAAGAAGGACTGCACACTGAAGCTTTCTTT; CDR3: CASSQEGLHTEAFF
D: -; size: few; J: TRBJ1-2; V: TRBV10-3; length: 13; DNA: TGTGCCATCACCGAGAGGGAAAACTATGGCTACACCTTC; CDR3: CAITERENYGYTF
D: TRBD2; size: -; J: TRBJ2-3; V: TRBV7-2; length: 12; DNA: TGTGCCAGCACCTACACGGGGGGTACGCAGTATTTT; CDR3: CASTYTGGTQYF
D: -; size: -; J: TRBJ2-1; V: TRBV5-4; length: 15; DNA: TGTGCCAGCAGCCTATTGCGGCTAGCGAACAATGAGCAGTTCTTC; CDR3: CASSLLRLANNEQFF
D: -; size: -; J: TRBJ2-3; V: TRBV4-2; length: 15; DNA: TGTGCCAGCAGCCAAGGGACTGGGGTCGGAGATACGCAGTATTTT; CDR3: CASSQGTGVGDTQYF
D: -; size: -; J: TRBJ1-1; V: TRBV28; length: 15; DNA: TGTGCCAGCACCCCGGAATTGGGGGGGAACACTGAAGCTTTCTTT; CDR3: CASTPELGGNTEAFF
D: -; size: few; J: TRBJ1-1; V: TRBV19; length: 15; DNA: TGTGCCAGTAGAGCAGGGTTGGGAGTGAACACTGAAGCTTTCTTT; CDR3: CASRAGLGVNTEAFF
D: -; size: -; J: TRBJ1-1; V: TRBV5-1; length: 14; DNA: TGCGCCAGCAGCCTGGACAGTGGTGGGACTGAAGCTTTCTTT; CDR3: CASSLDSGGTEAFF
D: TRBD1; size: -; J: TRBJ2-2; V: TRBV15; length: 16; DNA: TGTGCCACCAGCGCTATCATTAGGACAGGGGCCGGGGAGCTGTTTTTT; CDR3: CATSAIIRTGAGELFF